A selection of T cell receptor beta chains follows, all from one sample in a study of CD8 T cells in Susac syndrome. Each CDR3 protein gets one entry after TCRdb re-called the immunoSEQ multiplex PCR reads with MiXCR. The data show 100,000 to 150,000 distinct CDR3 sequences, with approximately 96% seen just once and 0.087% held by the top ten. The specimen sequenced was CD4+ T cells from PBMCs. These receptors all come from a human donor in good health. CDR3s leave out the opening cysteine and the closing phenylalanine or tryptophan. Some rows have no size entry. The others give once, few or many, or a class for an expanded clone.

j_call: TRBJ2-3
v_call: TRBV29-1
clone_size: NA
cdr3_aa: SAMGRGTDTQY

j_call: TRBJ1-1
v_call: TRBV19
clone_size: NA
cdr3_aa: ASSRDSGMNTEAF

j_call: TRBJ2-1
v_call: TRBV30
clone_size: NA
cdr3_aa: AWSVGWDEQF

j_call: TRBJ2-7
v_call: TRBV28
clone_size: NA
cdr3_aa: ASRPDSSYEQY

j_call: TRBJ2-1
v_call: TRBV7-2
clone_size: NA
cdr3_aa: ASSRGGSSYNEQF

j_call: TRBJ1-4
v_call: TRBV28
clone_size: NA
cdr3_aa: ASSPDREKLF

j_call: TRBJ1-4
v_call: TRBV7-9
clone_size: NA
cdr3_aa: ASMQGRGTNEKLF

j_call: TRBJ2-3
v_call: TRBV12-3/TRBV12-4
clone_size: NA
cdr3_aa: ASSLAPGQGY

j_call: TRBJ2-5
v_call: TRBV20-1
clone_size: NA
cdr3_aa: SAARRGRGIWETQY

j_call: TRBJ2-2
v_call: TRBV19
clone_size: NA
cdr3_aa: ATLADRANTGELF

j_call: TRBJ2-5
v_call: TRBV12-3/TRBV12-4
clone_size: NA
cdr3_aa: ASARWETQY

j_call: TRBJ2-2
v_call: TRBV20-1
clone_size: NA
cdr3_aa: SAREGTRSNTGELF

j_call: TRBJ1-5
v_call: TRBV20-1
clone_size: NA
cdr3_aa: SALKTGLVGQPQH

j_call: TRBJ2-1
v_call: TRBV5-1
clone_size: NA
cdr3_aa: ASSLETNNEQF

j_call: TRBJ2-2
v_call: TRBV30
clone_size: NA
cdr3_aa: ASRTSGANTGELF

j_call: TRBJ1-3
v_call: TRBV18
clone_size: NA
cdr3_aa: ASSPGEGSGTTIY

j_call: TRBJ1-1
v_call: TRBV3-1
clone_size: NA
cdr3_aa: ASSPGGQAGLGAF

j_call: TRBJ2-1
v_call: TRBV7-9
clone_size: NA
cdr3_aa: ASSFSDRGNGEQF

j_call: TRBJ2-4
v_call: TRBV30
clone_size: NA
cdr3_aa: AWSKQSGKNIQY

j_call: TRBJ2-2
v_call: TRBV20-1
clone_size: NA
cdr3_aa: SARGDRGYTGELF

j_call: TRBJ2-2
v_call: TRBV5-5
clone_size: NA
cdr3_aa: ASSSHRVKTGELF

j_call: TRBJ2-1
v_call: TRBV3-1
clone_size: once
cdr3_aa: ASSQYGQGQYNEQF

j_call: TRBJ2-7
v_call: TRBV23-1
clone_size: NA
cdr3_aa: ASSRRWERTLYEQY

j_call: TRBJ2-7
v_call: TRBV4-1
clone_size: NA
cdr3_aa: ASSQVRRRSEEQY

j_call: TRBJ1-1
v_call: TRBV29-1
clone_size: NA
cdr3_aa: SVGEQYNTEAF

j_call: TRBJ1-2
v_call: TRBV15
clone_size: NA
cdr3_aa: ATSTRTGQGGYT